The 15 T cell receptor beta chains below all came from one sample that was sequenced in a study of molecular identifiers for immune sequencing clone quantification. TCRdb processed the PCR reads anew with MiXCR; each CDR3 protein has one entry. The repertoire holds more than 550,000 distinct CDR3 sequences, with 25% as singletons. Sequenced sample: naive CD8+ T cells from blood, with Jurkat cell RNA spiked in. As to subset: FACS-sorted CD8+CD4-CCR7+CD45RA+ naive T cells. All receptors derive from a human donor in good health. Some libraries in this study had Jurkat cell RNA spiked in.

This clonotype has at least ten counts. The rearrangement links TRBV24-1 to TRBJ1-1; a weak D match, TRBD1 (6 bases). CDR3 length: 13 residues. The V end lost 4 bases, the J end lost 8 bases, and 13 bases lay between the germline ends. Germline assignment: CDR1 KGHDR and CDR2 SFDVKD. DNA of the CDR3: TGTGCCACCAGTGACTCTGAGACAGGAGAAGCTTTCTTT. Its translation: CATSDSETGEAFF.

The chain combines TRBV5-1 with TRBJ1-4; D unresolved. V was clipped by 3 bases and J by 6 bases, with 12 bases between them. Germline V gene lookup returns CDR1 SGHRS and CDR2 YFSETQ. The CDR3 consists of 14 residues. The CDR3 DNA reads as TGCGCCAGCAGCTCTATGGGCTTTGATGAAAAACTGTTTTTT. The encoded protein is CASSSMGFDEKLFF.

Note on this clonotype: This may be a read error, as it is one base from a much larger clone. This chain connects TRBV7-9 to TRBJ2-7; TRBD2 agrees at 11 bases. The germline V gene encodes CDR1 SEHNR and CDR2 FQNEAQ (reference sequence). The CDR3 has 15 amino acids. In DNA form, the CDR3 reads TGTGCCGGCAGCTTAGTTACTAGCGGGAGTGGCGAGCAGTACTTC. Protein sequence: CAGSLVTSGSGEQYF.

This clonotype was picked up a small number of times. The V gene is TRBV20-1, the J gene TRBJ2-7, with unresolved D. CDR3 length: 16 amino acids. Between the trimmed V and J ends, which lost 2 bases and 3 bases, there was a span of 20 bases. The V gene's germline CDR1 is DFQATT and CDR2 SNEGSKA (reference sequence). CDR3 nucleotides: TGCAGTGCTAGAAGTCCGTCCGGCTCGTACGACTACGAGCAGTACTTC. It is translated as CSARSPSGSYDYEQYF.

This clonotype was counted between two and nine times. The CDR3 region has the DNA TGTGCCAGCAGTTACGGGACTAGCGGATACAATGAGCAGTTCTTC. It encodes CASSYGTSGYNEQFF. This chain uses TRBV6-5 with TRBJ2-1; 11 nucleotides match TRBD2. V lost 2 bases, J lost 4 bases, and 1 base stayed unmatched. Per the germline V gene, CDR1 is MNHEY and CDR2 is SVGAGI. The CDR3 extends over 15 amino acids.

This sequence joins TRBV24-1 and TRBJ2-5; 8 bases align to TRBD2. This CDR3 is 16 amino acids long. Trimming at V came to 9 bases and at J to 5 bases, leaving 16 bases not matched to a gene. Germline V CDR1 and CDR2: KGHDR, SFDVKD. This CDR3 reads CATGMSPAGVPETQYF. CDR3 DNA sequence: TGTGCCACCGGCATGTCGCCAGCGGGAGTCCCGGAGACCCAGTACTTC.

The chain links TRBV27 to TRBJ2-3; tentatively, D is TRBD2 (6 bases). V was shortened by 4 bases and J by 4 bases, with 18 bases between the two germline ends. Germline V gives CDR1 MNHEY, CDR2 SMNVEV (reference sequence). The CDR3 consists of 16 residues. CDR3 region: CASSSGTGWGADTQYF. CDR3 coding DNA: TGTGCCAGCAGTTCAGGGACTGGCTGGGGGGCAGATACGCAGTATTTT.

As to this clonotype: This may be a read error, as it is one base from a much larger clone. The chain links TRBV10-3 to TRBJ2-4; TRBD1 or TRBD2 may be the D gene (5 bases each). Germline V lookup: CDR1 ENHRY, CDR2 SYGVKD. The CDR3 covers 16 residues. CDR3 protein: CAIGESGPGPKNIQYF. The CDR3 DNA reads TGTGCCATCGGTGAGTCTGGGCCGGGACCCAAAAACATTCAGTACTTC.

J is TRBJ2-7 and V is TRBV11-2; 7 bases line up with TRBD1. Unmatched junction bases numbered 11, after V lost 5 bases and J lost 1 base. The CDR3 extends over 16 amino acids. Germline lookup yields CDR1 SGHAT and CDR2 FQNNGV. The CDR3 DNA follows: TGTGCCAGCAGCCTCCAGTACCGGGACAGTTCCTACGAGCAGTACTTC. Translation gives CASSLQYRDSSYEQYF.

This clonotype showed up just a few times. The chain uses TRBV12-3 or TRBV12-4 and TRBJ1-2, with D unresolved. The CDR3 contains 13 residues. V shed 3 bases and J shed 14 bases, with 19 bases lying between them. The CDR3, as DNA: TGTGCCAGCAGTTTTTCTGAGGCTATCGAATTGACCTTC. It is translated as CASSFSEAIELTF.

This chain joins TRBV6-2 or TRBV6-3 and TRBJ2-3, with 9 nucleotides matching TRBD2. V was clipped by 7 bases and J by 6 bases; unmatched bases: 8. Germline loops: CDR1 MNHEY, CDR2 SVGEGT. The CDR3 length is 14 residues. The CDR3 nucleotides are TGTGCCAGCAAACCGGGACTAGCTGTGGATACGCAGTATTTT. Translation gives CASKPGLAVDTQYF.

Concerning this clonotype: This could be a read error, since a much larger clone is one nucleotide away. In this CDR3 the conserved last residue, phenylalanine or tryptophan, is missing, so a read error is likely. V usage is TRBV4-3 and J usage is TRBJ1-3; D ambiguous. The CDR3 contains 16 residues. V gave up 0 bases and J gave up 0 bases, with 9 bases separating them. CDR1 and CDR2 from the germline V gene are LGHNA and YSLEER. As DNA, the CDR3 is TGCGCCAGCAGCCAAGACGGCAGAAGCTCTGGAAACACCATATATCTT. Amino acid sequence: CASSQDGRSSGNTIYL.

There are many counts of this clonotype. The J gene is TRBJ2-7, the V gene TRBV29-1, with D perhaps TRBD1 (6 bases). Germline V gene data show CDR1 as SQVTM and CDR2 as ANQGSEA. This CDR3 is built from 13 residues. Deletions cut 4 bases from V and 0 bases from J, with 10 bases between. The CDR3 DNA sequence: TGCAGCGTTGGGGGACATCTCTCCTACGAGCAGTACTTC. This gives the protein CSVGGHLSYEQYF.

Many counts were recorded for this clonotype. This chain connects TRBV29-1 to TRBJ2-2, with 7 bases matching TRBD2. This CDR3 comprises 13 residues. Trimming took 0 bases from V and 5 from J; bases not matched to a gene: 0. CDR1 is SQVTM and CDR2 is ANQGSEA in the germline V gene. The DNA for the CDR3 is TGCAGCGTTGAAGAAGCGGGAACCGGGGAGCTGTTTTTT. Translating gives CSVEEAGTGELFF.

As concerns this clonotype: Its ends do not fully match the called genes, so a read error is possible. This rearrangement joins TRBV20-1 to TRBJ1-2, with D uncertain. From germline, CDR1 is DFQATT and CDR2 SNEGSKA (reference sequence). The CDR3 runs 11 residues. CDR3 in DNA: TGCAATGCTAGGATTGCGAGTGGCTACACCTTC. Residues: CNARIASGYTF.